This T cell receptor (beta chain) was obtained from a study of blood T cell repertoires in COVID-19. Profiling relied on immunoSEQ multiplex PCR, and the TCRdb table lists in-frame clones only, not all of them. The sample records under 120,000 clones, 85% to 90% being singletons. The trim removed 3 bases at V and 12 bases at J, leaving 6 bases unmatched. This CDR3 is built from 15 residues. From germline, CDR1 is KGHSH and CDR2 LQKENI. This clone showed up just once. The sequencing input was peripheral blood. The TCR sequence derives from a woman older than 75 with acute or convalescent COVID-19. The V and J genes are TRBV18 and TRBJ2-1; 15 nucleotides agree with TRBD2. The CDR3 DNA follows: TGTGCCAGCTCACCTGGGACTAGCGGGGGGCTGACGCAGTTCTTC. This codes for CASSPGTSGGLTQFF. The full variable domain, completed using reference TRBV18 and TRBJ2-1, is NAGVMQNPRHLVRRRGQEARLRCSPMKGHSHVYWYRQLPEEGLKFMVYLQKENIIDESGMPKERFSAEFPKEGPSILRIQQVVRGDSAAYFCASSPGTSGGLTQFFGPGTRLTVL.